Listed below are T cell receptor beta chains from one sample, sequenced in a study of T cells in Graves' hyperthyroidism and ophthalmopathy. TCRdb reprocessed the multiplex PCR reads with MiXCR, giving one entry per CDR3 protein. This sample has more than 550,000 distinct CDR3 sequences; 45% occur once, and the top ten carry under 8.5%. Source material: peripheral blood or thyroid tissue (not recorded which). The receptors derive from an adult man with Graves' disease, either hyperthyroidism or ophthalmopathy (not recorded which). Both conserved end residues are part of each CDR3. A D gene is named only where the DNA matches it firmly. The size field is filled for only some rows; it gives once, few, many or a size class.

TRBJ2-7 | TRBV10-3 | - | - | CASGSLLGTEQYF | TGTGCCAGCGGATCCCTCCTAGGGACCGAGCAGTACTTC
TRBJ1-4 | TRBV15 | - | - | CATSRGGRNEKLFF | TGTGCCACCAGCAGAGGGGGGAGGAATGAAAAACTGTTTTTT
TRBJ2-7 | TRBV7-6 | - | few | CASSRLGSARLGFNYEQYF | TGTGCCAGCAGCCGACTAGGGTCTGCGAGGTTGGGGTTTAACTACGAGCAGTACTTC
TRBJ1-1 | TRBV29-1 | - | once | CSRNENPNTEAFF | TGCAGCAGGAACGAGAATCCAAACACTGAAGCTTTCTTT
TRBJ1-5 | TRBV29-1 | - | - | CSGLTGNNQPQHF | TGCAGCGGCTTGACTGGCAACAATCAGCCCCAGCATTTT
TRBJ1-3 | TRBV24-1 | - | many | CATSEPPGHTKGNTIYF | TGTGCCACCAGTGAACCACCGGGACATACAAAGGGAAACACCATATATTTT
TRBJ1-3 | TRBV2 | TRBD1 | - | CASNGQGSGNTIYF | TGTGCCAGCAACGGACAGGGGTCTGGAAACACCATATATTTT
TRBJ1-5 | TRBV24-1 | - | - | CATSDLEGQPQHF | TGTGCCACCAGTGATTTGGAGGGCCAGCCCCAGCATTTT
TRBJ2-5 | TRBV20-1 | - | - | CSARKGGGSETQYF | TGCAGTGCTAGGAAGGGGGGGGGGAGTGAGACCCAGTACTTC
TRBJ1-2 | TRBV2 | - | few | CASSEGPGRAGTLGYTF | TGTGCCAGCAGTGAAGGACCTGGTCGGGCAGGGACTCTTGGCTACACCTTC
TRBJ1-1 | TRBV14 | - | - | CASSQAQTGLGTEAFF | TGTGCCAGCAGCCAAGCTCAAACAGGGCTGGGGACTGAAGCTTTCTTT
TRBJ1-2 | TRBV5-1 | - | - | CARSLPLTSPKSSYGYTF | TGTGCCCGCAGCCTGCCACTCACAAGTCCCAAATCCTCCTATGGCTACACCTTC
TRBJ2-7 | TRBV20-1 | TRBD2 | - | CSASMGGGYEQYF | TGCAGTGCTAGTATGGGGGGAGGGTACGAGCAGTACTTC
TRBJ2-2 | TRBV29-1 | - | - | CSAGGELFF | TGCAGCGCAGGAGGGGAGCTGTTTTTT
TRBJ2-6 | TRBV7-2 | - | many | CASSSPRARGANVLTF | TGTGCCAGCAGCTCGCCGCGGGCAAGGGGGGCCAACGTCCTGACTTTC
TRBJ2-5 | TRBV2 | - | many | CASSTHGRETQYF | TGTGCCAGTTCGACGCATGGCCGAGAGACCCAGTACTTC
TRBJ1-1 | TRBV29-1 | TRBD1 | once | CSVEGAGGHEAFF | TGCAGCGTTGAAGGGGCAGGGGGGCATGAAGCTTTCTTT
TRBJ2-7 | TRBV11-2 | TRBD2 | - | CASSPLAGVSYEQYF | TGTGCCAGCAGCCCACTAGCGGGAGTAAGTTACGAGCAGTACTTC
TRBJ1-5 | TRBV5-1 | - | - | CASSYSGLGETQHF | TGCGCCAGCAGCTATAGCGGGCTGGGGGAGACCCAGCATTTT
TRBJ2-7 | TRBV20-1 | TRBD1 | few | CSARVTGGKYEQYF | TGCAGTGCTAGAGTGACAGGGGGCAAATACGAGCAGTACTTC
TRBJ2-7 | TRBV9 | - | many | CASSQGSEQYF | TGTGCCAGCAGCCAGGGGTCCGAGCAGTACTTC
TRBJ1-6 | TRBV20-1 | - | - | CSARDGSYNSPLHF | TGCAGTGCTAGAGATGGCTCCTATAATTCACCCCTCCACTTT
TRBJ2-2 | TRBV6-5 | TRBD1 | few | CAINRGPGELFF | TGTGCCATCAATAGGGGGCCCGGGGAGCTGTTTTTT
TRBJ1-4 | TRBV7-9 | TRBD1 | - | CASSPMARQGSNEKLFF | TGTGCCAGCAGCCCGATGGCTAGACAGGGATCTAATGAAAAACTGTTTTTT